Listed below are T cell receptor beta chains from one sample, sequenced in a study of early T cells in non-severe SARS-CoV-2 infection. TCRdb redid the calling of the 5' RACE reads with MiXCR, one entry per CDR3 protein. The table records approximately 52,000 distinct CDR3 sequences, more than 13% of them present only once. This specimen consisted of whole blood, obtained at baseline. The receptor source for this set is an adult who was a healthcare worker with PCR-confirmed SARS-CoV-2 infection or an uninfected control (not recorded which). Both conserved end residues are trimmed from each CDR3. A D gene is named only where the DNA matches it firmly.

J gene	D gene	V gene	CDR3 protein
TRBJ2-1	NA	TRBV3-1	ASSQLNEQF
TRBJ1-1	TRBD1	TRBV7-8	ASSLTGATEAF
TRBJ2-5	TRBD1	TRBV7-2	ASSSLTGGTETQY
TRBJ2-5	NA	TRBV27	ASSYGGETQY
TRBJ2-1	TRBD1	TRBV25-1	ASSALGTGKRDEQF
TRBJ2-3	TRBD1	TRBV25-1	ASSHRGRGTDTQY
TRBJ2-7	TRBD2	TRBV9	ASSPRTSGSYEQY
TRBJ2-7	NA	TRBV4-1	ASSQKIPTSGSYEQY
TRBJ2-3	NA	TRBV6-2/TRBV6-3	ASSYAFTITDTQY
TRBJ1-3	NA	TRBV3-1	ASSQVSGRRGNTIY
TRBJ2-7	NA	TRBV28	ASQAASLGEQY
TRBJ1-1	NA	TRBV2	ASSELSRIMNTEAF
TRBJ2-1	NA	TRBV20-1	SAPSVVSGNEQF
TRBJ2-6	TRBD2	TRBV20-1	SALLRGTSGANVLT
TRBJ2-2	TRBD2	TRBV10-3	AIPLAGSNTGELF
TRBJ2-1	TRBD2	TRBV9	ASSVAWTSYNEQF
TRBJ2-7	TRBD2	TRBV11-2	ASSLGTSGQYEQY
TRBJ2-5	TRBD1	TRBV5-8	ASSLLGQGQETQY
TRBJ2-2	NA	TRBV27	ASSFWGADTGELF
TRBJ2-7	TRBD1	TRBV20-1	SAPVQTGAYEQY
TRBJ2-7	NA	TRBV12-5	ASGLGQGGEQY
TRBJ2-7	NA	TRBV12-2	ASRPQTEGSGSPYYEQY
TRBJ2-7	TRBD2	TRBV2	ARSGGGLAGGMY
TRBJ1-1	NA	TRBV27	ASRLLGESGEAF
TRBJ2-3	NA	TRBV5-5	ASSPEPSGSATDTQY
TRBJ2-7	NA	TRBV4-1	ASSQGPQPSEQY
TRBJ2-3	NA	TRBV5-4	ASSRGRGTDTQY
TRBJ2-3	TRBD2	TRBV6-1	ASSEAFASGFTDTQY
TRBJ1-1	TRBD1	TRBV10-1	ASSERTGSEAF
TRBJ1-1	NA	TRBV6-2/TRBV6-3	ASSIRASNTEAF
TRBJ1-1	NA	TRBV6-1	ASSVGNTEAF
TRBJ2-7	NA	TRBV7-8	ASSLAFARYEQY
TRBJ1-1	NA	TRBV19	ASSWAANTEAF
TRBJ2-2	NA	TRBV15	ATSIGTANTGELF
TRBJ2-2	TRBD1	TRBV12-5	ASGRDRGHTGELF
TRBJ1-1	TRBD1	TRBV5-1	ASSLGTGPEAF
TRBJ2-7	NA	TRBV5-1	ASSLGGNNYEQY
TRBJ2-3	TRBD2	TRBV18	ASSPRLAGLAGGATDTQY
TRBJ2-1	TRBD2	TRBV20-1	SARDIGPLAGAEQF
TRBJ2-1	TRBD2	TRBV10-3	AISGLLAGGYNEQF
TRBJ2-7	NA	TRBV11-2	ASSRAQIHEQY
TRBJ2-7	TRBD1	TRBV5-1	ASTTGTGAYEQY
TRBJ2-1	TRBD1	TRBV5-4	ASSLGPTGQDNEQF
TRBJ2-7	NA	TRBV20-1	SASHFGGGQYEQY
TRBJ2-7	TRBD2	TRBV20-1	SARRVAGNEQY
TRBJ1-5	NA	TRBV6-5	ASSYSFGSQPQH
TRBJ1-6	NA	TRBV20-1	SADPALGGNSPLH
TRBJ1-3	NA	TRBV7-9	AFRVLSGNTIY